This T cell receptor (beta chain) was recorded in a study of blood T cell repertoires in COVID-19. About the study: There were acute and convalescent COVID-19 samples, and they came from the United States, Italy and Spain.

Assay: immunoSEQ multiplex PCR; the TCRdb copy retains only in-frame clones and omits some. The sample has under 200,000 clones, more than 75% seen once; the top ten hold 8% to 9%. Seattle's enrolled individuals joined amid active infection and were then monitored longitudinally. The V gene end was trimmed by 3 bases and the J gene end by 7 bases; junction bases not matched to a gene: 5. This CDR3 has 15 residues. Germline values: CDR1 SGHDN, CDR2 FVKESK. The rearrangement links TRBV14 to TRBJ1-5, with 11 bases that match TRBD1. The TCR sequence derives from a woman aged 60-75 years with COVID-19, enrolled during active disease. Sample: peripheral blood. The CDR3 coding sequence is TGTGCCAGCAGCCAGGGCGGGACAGGGGGACAGCCCCAGCATTTT. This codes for CASSQGGTGGQPQHF.